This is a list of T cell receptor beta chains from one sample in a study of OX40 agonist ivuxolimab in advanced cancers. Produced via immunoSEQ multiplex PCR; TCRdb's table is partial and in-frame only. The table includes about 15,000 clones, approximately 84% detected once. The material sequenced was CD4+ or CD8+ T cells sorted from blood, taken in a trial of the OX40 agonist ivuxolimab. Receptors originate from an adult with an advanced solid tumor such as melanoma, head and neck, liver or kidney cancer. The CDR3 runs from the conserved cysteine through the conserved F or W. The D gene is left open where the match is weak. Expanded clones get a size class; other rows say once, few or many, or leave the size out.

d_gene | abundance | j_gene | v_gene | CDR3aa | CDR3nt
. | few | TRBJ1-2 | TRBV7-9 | CASSRQDIYGYTF | TGTGCCAGCAGCCGACAGGACATCTATGGCTACACCTTC
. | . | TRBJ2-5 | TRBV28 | CASSLGGLQEETQYF | TGTGCCAGCAGCCTGGGTGGGCTGCAAGAGGAGACCCAGTACTTC
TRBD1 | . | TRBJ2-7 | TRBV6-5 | CASSLTGSGTYEQYF | TGTGCCAGCAGTCTGACAGGGTCCGGGACCTACGAGCAGTACTTC
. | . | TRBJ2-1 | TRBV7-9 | CASSSIVDEQFF | TGTGCCAGCAGCTCGATAGTCGATGAGCAGTTCTTC
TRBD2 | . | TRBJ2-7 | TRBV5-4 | CASSGGRGGPSYEQYF | TGTGCCAGCAGCGGGGGTCGCGGGGGGCCCTCCTACGAGCAGTACTTC
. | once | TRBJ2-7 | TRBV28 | CASSARDLTYEQYF | TGTGCCAGCAGTGCCCGGGATTTGACCTACGAGCAGTACTTC
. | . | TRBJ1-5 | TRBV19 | CASSVQGWQPQHF | TGTGCCAGTAGTGTACAGGGTTGGCAGCCCCAGCATTTT
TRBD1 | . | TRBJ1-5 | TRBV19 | CAGQGGSNQPQHF | TGTGCCGGACAGGGGGGAAGCAATCAGCCCCAGCATTTT
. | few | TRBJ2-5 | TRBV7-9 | CASSLRVGAYQETQYF | TGTGCCAGCAGCTTAAGAGTAGGGGCCTACCAAGAGACCCAGTACTTC
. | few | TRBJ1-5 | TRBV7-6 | CASSLAGVDQPQHF | TGTGCCAGCAGCTTAGCAGGGGTGGATCAGCCCCAGCATTTT
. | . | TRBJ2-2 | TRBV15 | CATSITGLTGELFF | TGTGCCACCAGCATTACAGGGCTCACCGGGGAGCTGTTTTTT
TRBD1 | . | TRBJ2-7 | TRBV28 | CASSDRAHYEQYF | TGTGCCAGCAGCGACAGGGCCCACTACGAGCAGTACTTC
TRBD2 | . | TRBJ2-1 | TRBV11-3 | CASSANSGVGNEQFF | TGTGCCAGCAGCGCTAATAGCGGGGTAGGTAATGAGCAGTTCTTC
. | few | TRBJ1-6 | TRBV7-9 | CASSLEGHHLHF | TGTGCCAGCAGCTTGGAGGGACACCACCTCCACTTT
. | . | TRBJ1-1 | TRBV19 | CASSIASNTEAFF | TGTGCCAGTAGTATTGCTTCAAACACTGAAGCTTTCTTT
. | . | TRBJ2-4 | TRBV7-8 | CASSSPGRVNIQYF | TGTGCCAGCAGCTCACCGGGACGGGTAAACATTCAGTACTTC
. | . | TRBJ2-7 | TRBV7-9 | CASSSPSSGGTEQYF | TGTGCCAGCAGCTCCCCAAGTAGCGGAGGCACCGAGCAGTACTTC
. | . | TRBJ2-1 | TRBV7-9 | CASSLQFGYNEQFF | TGTGCCAGCAGCTTGCAGTTTGGTTACAATGAGCAGTTCTTC
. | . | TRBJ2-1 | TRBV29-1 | CSSQGSYNEQFF | TGCAGCTCCCAGGGCTCCTACAATGAGCAGTTCTTC
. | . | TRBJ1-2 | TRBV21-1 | CASSKGVRDLINYGYTF | TGTGCCAGCAGCAAAGGAGTTAGGGACCTAATTAACTATGGCTACACCTTC
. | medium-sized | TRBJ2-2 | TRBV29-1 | CSIVMGTTNTGELFF | TGCAGCATCGTCATGGGGACAACGAACACCGGGGAGCTGTTTTTT
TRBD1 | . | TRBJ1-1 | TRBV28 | CASSFRGRGLTEAFF | TGTGCCAGCAGTTTCAGGGGCAGGGGGCTCACTGAAGCTTTCTTT
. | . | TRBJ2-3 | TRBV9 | CASSGTWRDTQYF | TGTGCCAGCTCCGGGACGTGGAGAGATACGCAGTATTTT
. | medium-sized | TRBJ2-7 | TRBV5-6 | CASILGGLGEQYF | TGTGCCAGCATCTTGGGTGGATTGGGGGAGCAGTACTTC
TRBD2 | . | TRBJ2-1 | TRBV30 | CAWSVAGGSYNEQFF | TGTGCCTGGAGTGTAGCGGGAGGTTCCTACAATGAGCAGTTCTTC
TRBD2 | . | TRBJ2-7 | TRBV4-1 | CASSLAGGSYEQYF | TGCGCCAGCAGTCTAGCGGGAGGGTCCTACGAGCAGTACTTC
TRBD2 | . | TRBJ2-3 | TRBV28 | CASSLVLAGGTDTQYF | TGTGCCAGCAGTTTGGTGTTAGCGGGGGGCACAGATACGCAGTATTTT
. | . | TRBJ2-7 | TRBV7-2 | CASSLEGGGPYEQYF | TGTGCCAGCAGCTTAGAGGGGGGAGGCCCCTACGAGCAGTACTTC